The 29 T cell receptor beta chains below were found in one sample sequenced in a study of technical replicates of blood from a few donors. The assay was immunoSEQ multiplex PCR, and TCRdb's table has in-frame clones only and misses some. The sample lists about 61,000 clones, less than 98% occurring once. Sequenced: T cells isolated from PBMCs. The receptors here all came from a human donor in good health.

V is TRBV5-6 and J is TRBJ2-7; TRBD1 agrees at 7 bases. The CDR3 runs to 15 residues. The junction had 7 bases not matched to a gene; V was cut back by 2 bases and J by 2 bases. Per germline, CDR1 SGHDT and CDR2 YYEEEE. This CDR3 reads CASSFRDSGPYEQYF. The CDR3 DNA follows: TGTGCCAGCAGCTTCCGGGACAGTGGCCCCTACGAGCAGTACTTC.

This clone is a singleton in its sample. The genes are TRBV18 and TRBJ2-7, with D possibly being TRBD2 (6 bases). Germline assignment: CDR1 KGHSH and CDR2 LQKENI. Trimming stripped 2 bases from V and 5 bases from J, with 13 bases between. There are 14 residues in the CDR3. CDR3 DNA: TGTGCCAGCTCACCAAGTTCGCGGGGAGACGAGCAGTACTTC. Protein: CASSPSSRGDEQYF.

This clone has only one observation. CDR3 DNA sequence: TGTGCCAGCAGTTACGGGGGACAGAATGGCTACACCTTC. It encodes CASSYGGQNGYTF. V and J are TRBV6-5 and TRBJ1-2; 7 bases fit TRBD1. Per germline, CDR1 MNHEY and CDR2 SVGAGI. This CDR3 comprises 13 residues. Trimming took 2 bases from V and 6 from J; bases not matched to a gene: 3.

The gene calls are TRBV12-5 and TRBJ1-2; D perhaps matches TRBD1 (6 bases). Germline CDR1 reads LGHNT; CDR2 reads FRNRAP. This CDR3 region has 13 residues. V lost 11 bases, J lost 1 base, and 14 bases lay in between. The CDR3 spells CASWGGLNYGYTF. CDR3 DNA sequence: TGTGCTTCCTGGGGGGGGCTTAACTATGGCTACACCTTC.

This chain connects TRBV28 to TRBJ1-4; D call uncertain. The ends were cut back, 2 bases at V and 3 bases at J, with 10 bases in the middle. CDR1 is MDHEN, CDR2 SYDVKM, per germline. This CDR3 region has 15 residues. CDR3 DNA sequence: TGTGCCAGCAGTTTAGTCATCAATCCTAATGAAAAACTGTTTTTT. Amino acids: CASSLVINPNEKLFF.

V and J are TRBV11-2 and TRBJ1-4, with D possibly being TRBD1 (5 bases). The germline gives CDR1 SGHAT, CDR2 FQNNGV. V was shortened by 2 bases and J by 4 bases, with 5 bases between the two germline ends. This CDR3 comprises 13 residues. In nucleotides, the CDR3 is TGTGCCAGCAGCTTACAGGGTAATGAAAAACTGTTTTTT. As protein: CASSLQGNEKLFF.

V is TRBV27 and J is TRBJ1-1; D perhaps matches TRBD1 (6 bases). The germline V gene has CDR1 MNHEY and CDR2 SMNVEV (reference sequence). Deletions cut 5 bases from V and 7 bases from J, with 14 bases between. This CDR3 is 13 amino acids long. Here the CDR3 reads CASSTTGRLEAFF. The CDR3 DNA sequence: TGTGCCAGCAGTACTACAGGGCGCCTTGAAGCTTTCTTT.

The chain has TRBV10-3 and TRBJ1-1; no clear D gene. V lost 8 bases and J lost 5, with 15 bases in between. The CDR3 has 13 residues. CDR1 is ENHRY, CDR2 SYGVKD, per germline. The CDR3 is CAIGPTSSTEAFF. The DNA for the CDR3 is TGTGCCATCGGGCCAACGTCGAGTACTGAAGCTTTCTTT.

CDR3 region: CASSLGQGPAYEQYF. DNA for the CDR3: TGTGCCAGCAGCCTAGGGCAGGGTCCAGCCTACGAGCAGTACTTC. The chain combines TRBV7-2 with TRBJ2-7; weak D call: TRBD1 (5 bases). The V end was cut by 5 bases, the J end by 2 bases, with 16 bases between. Looked up from germline, CDR1 is SGHTA and CDR2 is FQGNSA. CDR3 length: 15 amino acids.

This clone appeared a single time. The chain combines TRBV19 with TRBJ2-2; D remains unclear. V was cut by 3 bases and J by 13 bases, with 15 bases left in between. CDR1 LNHDA and CDR2 SQIVND come from the germline V gene (reference sequence). This CDR3 has 13 residues. CDR3 nucleotides: TGTGCCAGTAGTATTGAGGTCGATCTGGCGCTGTTTTTT. Encoded protein: CASSIEVDLALFF.

The genes are TRBV18 and TRBJ2-2; 9 nucleotides agree with TRBD1. Germline V CDR1 and CDR2: KGHSH, LQKENI. CDR3 size: 17 residues. After removal of 3 bases from V and 0 bases from J, the junction contained 5 bases not matched to a gene. CDR3 nucleotides: TGTGCCAGCTCACCGTATGGGACAGGGTCGAACACCGGGGAGCTGTTTTTT. Its protein product is CASSPYGTGSNTGELFF.

The chain has TRBV10-3 and TRBJ2-1; 9 nucleotides match TRBD2. CDR3 size: 14 residues. CDR1 and CDR2 from the germline V gene are ENHRY and SYGVKD. The V and J ends lost 0 bases and 6 bases, in that order; junction bases with no gene match: 0. The CDR3 DNA is TGTGCCATCAGTGAGTCGACTAGCGGCAATGAGCAGTTCTTC. Its translation is CAISESTSGNEQFF.

This clone came up once. The chain uses TRBV29-1 and TRBJ1-1; 8 bases are shared with TRBD1. J was trimmed by 3 bases and V by 7 bases; bases with no gene match: 13. Germline V gene sequence: CDR1 SQVTM, CDR2 ANQGSEA. The CDR3 consists of 15 residues. In DNA, the CDR3 is TGCAGCGGGGGGATTGGTTCGACAGGGGACACTGAAGCTTTCTTT. It translates to CSGGIGSTGDTEAFF.

The chain uses TRBV4-1 and TRBJ1-1; D ambiguous. Germline V gene sequence: CDR1 MGHRA, CDR2 YSYEKL. The CDR3 is made up of 16 amino acids. With 0 bases removed from V and 1 base from J, the gap between germline ends came to 12 bases. This CDR3 reads CASSQEGGVTNTEAFF. The DNA for the CDR3 is TGCGCCAGCAGCCAAGAGGGAGGAGTTACGAACACTGAAGCTTTCTTT.

V gene TRBV19 combines with J gene TRBJ1-2, with 9 bases lining up with TRBD1. Germline CDR1 and CDR2: LNHDA and SQIVND (reference sequence). The CDR3 spans 18 residues. Trimming at V came to 4 bases and at J to 2 bases, leaving 14 bases not matched to a gene. CDR3 DNA: TGTGCCAGTAGTACGCCGACCGGGACAGGGTTTATCAACTATGGCTACACCTTC. It yields the protein CASSTPTGTGFINYGYTF.

V usage is TRBV19 and J usage is TRBJ2-3; D is undetermined. The V end was cut by 9 bases, the J end by 6 bases, with 16 bases between. The CDR3 consists of 13 residues. Per the germline V gene, CDR1 is LNHDA and CDR2 is SQIVND (reference sequence). CDR3 region: CASRIGVGDTQYF. DNA of the CDR3: TGTGCCAGCCGGATTGGAGTAGGTGATACGCAGTATTTT.

CDR3 DNA sequence: TGTGCCAGCAGCTTAGCCCTCGGGACAGGCCCAGATACGCAGTATTTT. This encodes CASSLALGTGPDTQYF. The rearrangement links TRBV7-8 to TRBJ2-3, with 8 bases that match TRBD1. J gave up 4 bases and V 0 bases, and 6 bases lay outside the gene matches. This CDR3 spans 16 amino acids. Per the germline V gene, CDR1 is SGHVS and CDR2 is FQNEAQ.

The rearrangement joins TRBV7-9 to TRBJ1-1; D is undetermined. V lost 2 bases and J lost 2, with 9 bases in between. The CDR3 is made up of 14 amino acids. Germline V gives CDR1 SEHNR, CDR2 FQNEAQ (reference sequence). CDR3 coding DNA: TGTGCCAGCAGCTTAACCACAAGAAACACTGAAGCTTTCTTT. Its translation is CASSLTTRNTEAFF.

Only one count was recorded for this clone. V is TRBV4-1 and J is TRBJ1-2, with D perhaps TRBD1 (5 bases). This CDR3 is 21 amino acids long. The V gene lost 3 bases and the J gene lost 4 bases, with 33 bases spanning the gap. Germline V lookup: CDR1 MGHRA, CDR2 YSYEKL. The CDR3 reads CASSHLPGGIGSRDKSYGYTF. Here the CDR3 DNA reads TGCGCCAGCAGCCACCTTCCGGGGGGGATCGGAAGTAGGGATAAGAGCTATGGCTACACCTTC.

The rearrangement links TRBV13 to TRBJ2-1, with 9 bases matching TRBD1. The CDR3 has 15 amino acids. Losses at the gene ends were 5 bases for V and 3 bases for J; bases not matched to a gene: 5. In germline, CDR1 is PRHDT, CDR2 FYEKMQ (reference sequence). For the CDR3, the DNA is TGTGCCAGCAGCCCGGGACAGGGACACTACAATGAGCAGTTCTTC. This sequence encodes CASSPGQGHYNEQFF. Full variable domain (rest looked up from reference TRBV13 and TRBJ2-1): AAGVIQSPRHLIKEKRETATLKCYPIPRHDTVYWYQQGPGQDPQFLISFYEKMQSDKGSIPDRFSAQQFSDYHSELNMSSLELGDSALYFCASSPGQGHYNEQFFGPGTRLTVL.

The chain joins TRBV5-4 to TRBJ2-7; 9 bases fit TRBD1. The V segment lost 2 bases and the J segment 0 bases; nucleotides outside the gene matches: 3. CDR3 size: 15 residues. Germline V CDR1 and CDR2: SGHNT, YYREEE (reference sequence). The DNA of the CDR3 is TGTGCCAGCAGCTTTGGGACAGGGTTCTCCTACGAGCAGTACTTC. Translated: CASSFGTGFSYEQYF.

The chain carries TRBV19 and TRBJ2-2, with D possibly being TRBD2 (5 bases). V shed 6 bases and J shed 7 bases, with 24 bases lying between them. The CDR3 totals 17 residues. Germline assignment: CDR1 LNHDA and CDR2 SQIVND (reference sequence). Here the CDR3 reads CASSILTRASLGGELFF. The CDR3 bases are TGTGCCAGTAGCATTTTAACTAGGGCTAGCCTCGGCGGGGAGCTGTTTTTT.

The rearrangement uses TRBV5-6 and TRBJ2-1, with TRBD1 matching 10 bases. The trim removed 4 bases at V and 3 bases at J, leaving 4 bases unmatched. The CDR3 loop spans 15 amino acids. The germline V gene has CDR1 SGHDT and CDR2 YYEEEE. The CDR3 nucleotides are TGTGCCAGCAGCACCTGGACAGGGGGCTACAATGAGCAGTTCTTC. Amino acids: CASSTWTGGYNEQFF.

The rearrangement links TRBV11-3 to TRBJ2-4; TRBD2 is a possible D gene (6 bases). The V gene's germline CDR1 is SGHNT and CDR2 YENEEA. V was trimmed by 3 bases and J by 1 base, leaving 7 bases between them. There are 14 residues in the CDR3. CDR3: CASSFGGAKNIQYF. In DNA, the CDR3 is TGTGCCAGCAGCTTTGGGGGGGCCAAAAACATTCAGTACTTC.

This clone was detected only once. The CDR3 region is CASSKDGPGQGSYEQYF. CDR3 coding DNA: TGTGCCAGCAGCAAAGACGGTCCGGGACAGGGTTCCTACGAGCAGTACTTC. This chain uses TRBV21-1 with TRBJ2-7; the table calls TRBD1, which could not be checked here. TRBV21-1 is listed as a pseudogene. This CDR3 has 17 residues.

The J gene is TRBJ1-1, the V gene TRBV11-3, with unresolved D. The germline V and J ends were trimmed by 5 bases and 3 bases, with 4 bases remaining between them. CDR3 length: 11 residues. Looked up from germline, CDR1 is SGHNT and CDR2 is YENEEA. The DNA for the CDR3 is TGTGCCAGCAGCCGGGACACTGAAGCTTTCTTT. Amino acids: CASSRDTEAFF.

The chain has TRBV11-2 and TRBJ2-5; 9 positions match TRBD2. The V gene end was trimmed by 0 bases and the J gene end by 2 bases; junction bases not matched to a gene: 7. This CDR3 has 17 amino acids. Germline-derived CDR1 and CDR2 are SGHAT and FQNNGV. This CDR3 is CASSLDRASGAQETQYF. For the CDR3, the DNA is TGTGCCAGCAGCTTAGATCGGGCTAGCGGGGCACAAGAGACCCAGTACTTC. Based on the CDR3 plus reference TRBV11-2 and TRBJ2-5, the full variable domain is EAGVAQSPRYKIIEKRQSVAFWCNPISGHATLYWYQQILGQGPKLLIQFQNNGVVDDSQLPKDRFSAERLKGVDSTLKIQPAKLEDSAVYLCASSLDRASGAQETQYFGPGTRLLVL.

The gene calls are TRBV18 and TRBJ2-5; D remains ambiguous. Per germline, CDR1 KGHSH and CDR2 LQKENI. With 6 bases removed from V and 2 bases from J, the gap between germline ends came to 7 bases. The CDR3 totals 12 residues. CDR3: CASSQDQETQYF. CDR3 nucleotides: TGTGCCAGCTCGCAGGATCAAGAGACCCAGTACTTC.

The sample holds one count of this clone. This chain connects TRBV7-9 to TRBJ2-3; 7 bases are a match to TRBD1. Germline trimming cut 4 bases from V and 5 bases from J; bases unmatched to any gene: 12. The CDR3 is 16 residues long. In germline, CDR1 is SEHNR, CDR2 FQNEAQ (reference sequence). The chain's CDR3 is CASSSGTEGIGDTQYF. CDR3 coding DNA: TGTGCCAGCAGCTCGGGGACAGAGGGTATTGGAGATACGCAGTATTTT.